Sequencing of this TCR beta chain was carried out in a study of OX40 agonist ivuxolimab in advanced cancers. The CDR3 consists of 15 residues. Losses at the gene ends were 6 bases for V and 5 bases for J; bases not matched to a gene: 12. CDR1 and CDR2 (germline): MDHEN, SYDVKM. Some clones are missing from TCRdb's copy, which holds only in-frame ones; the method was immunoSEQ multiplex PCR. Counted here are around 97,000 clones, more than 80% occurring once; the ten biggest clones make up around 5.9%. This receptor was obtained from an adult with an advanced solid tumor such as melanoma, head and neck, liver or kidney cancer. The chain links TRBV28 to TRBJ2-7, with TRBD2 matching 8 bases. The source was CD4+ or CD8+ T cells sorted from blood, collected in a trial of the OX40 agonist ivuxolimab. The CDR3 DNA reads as TGTGCCAGCAGGTTTAGCGGGATATGGGGTGACGAGCAGTACTTC. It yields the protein CASRFSGIWGDEQYF.